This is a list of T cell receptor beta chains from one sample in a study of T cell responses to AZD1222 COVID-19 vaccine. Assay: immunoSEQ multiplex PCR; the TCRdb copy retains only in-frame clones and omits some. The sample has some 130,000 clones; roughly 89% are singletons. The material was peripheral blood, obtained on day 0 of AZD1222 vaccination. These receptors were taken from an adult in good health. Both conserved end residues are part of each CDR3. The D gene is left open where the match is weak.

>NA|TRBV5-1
CASSLDPGMNQPQHF
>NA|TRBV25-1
CARRTVSSYEQYF
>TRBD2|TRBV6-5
CASSLRRGSTDTQYF
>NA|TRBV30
CAVNQKVNTEAFF
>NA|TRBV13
CASSQTGYDTEAFF
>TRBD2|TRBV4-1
CASSQMGRGDTQYF
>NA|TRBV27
CASSLGAMNTEAFF
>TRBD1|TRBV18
CASSQPGQGSYEQYF
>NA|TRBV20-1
CSASSWTEAFF
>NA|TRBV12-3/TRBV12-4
CASSLGGTGELFF
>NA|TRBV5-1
CASSLGALMNTEAFF
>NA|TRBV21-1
CASSRAGPGGQPQHF
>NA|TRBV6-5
CASSYQGSTREKLFF
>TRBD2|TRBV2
CATKLAASSYEQYF
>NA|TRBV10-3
CASQGSTERNYGYTF
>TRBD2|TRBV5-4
CASSLNSGGAGDTQYF
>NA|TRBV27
CASSFESPEGGELFF
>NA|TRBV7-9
CASSLSGTNEAFF
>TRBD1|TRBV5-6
CASSPGTGRSGYTF
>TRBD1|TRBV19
CASSIPGQGTYEQYF
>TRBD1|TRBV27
CASSLLHRQGKGDTQYF
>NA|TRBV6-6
CASSYFRDEGGYTF
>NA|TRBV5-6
CASSLARDYGYTF
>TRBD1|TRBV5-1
CASSFRTGGPETQYF
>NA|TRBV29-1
CSVNPGTVQNTEAFF
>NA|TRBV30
CAWSMDSFNTEAFF
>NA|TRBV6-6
CASSPGSGKGGYTF
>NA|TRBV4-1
CASSPNQGGPPAIQYF
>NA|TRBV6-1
CASSEQRANYGYTF
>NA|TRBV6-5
CASSYSLTGAYEQYF
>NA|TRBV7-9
CASSLEGSNTEAFF
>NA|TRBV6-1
CASSEANRPYEQYF
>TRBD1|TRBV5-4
CASSSGQLTNYGYTF
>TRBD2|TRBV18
CASSPLAGIQETQYF
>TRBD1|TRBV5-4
CASRLTGGGTEAFF
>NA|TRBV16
CASSQMGQGGEKLFF
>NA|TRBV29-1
CSVVRAGDTQYF
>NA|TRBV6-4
CASSDRTGELFF
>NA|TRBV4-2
CASSQGRIRDTLYGYTF
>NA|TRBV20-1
CSASPGFTGELFF